This T cell receptor beta chain is from a study of metastatic and nonmetastatic thyroid tumors. Study information: Both malignant and benign thyroid patients supplied peripheral blood and tumor or nodule tissue samples, across which the repertoires of these patients were then compared.

Per the original data handling: The distant-metastasis classifier for papillary thyroid cancer was built from CDR3 differences across clinicopathological groups. TCRdb called clones again from the PCR reads with MiXCR. TCRdb, not the authors, supplied the V and J calls. The sample gives 30,000 to 40,000 clones, roughly a third of which show up once; 20% to 25% is in the top ten. This clone appeared a few times. Antigen: not known. Germline CDR1 KGHDR, CDR2 SFDVKD. The V end was cut by 8 bases, the J end by 9 bases, with 13 bases between. CDR3 size: 12 residues. Thyroid surgery had not been preceded by any treatment in any patient. Whole-study results and caveats: Malignant thyroid tumors reportedly had TCR beta diversity that was significantly higher than in benign nodules, in blood and tumor.

The receptor was derived from a female donor with papillary thyroid cancer or a benign thyroid nodule (not recorded which). Some clones in this sample may be carry-over from other donors' samples. Input material: tumor tissue. V and J are TRBV24-1 and TRBJ2-1; D unclear. The CDR3 reads CATTEPRGEQFF. The CDR3 bases are TGTGCCACCACTGAACCACGTGGTGAGCAGTTCTTC.